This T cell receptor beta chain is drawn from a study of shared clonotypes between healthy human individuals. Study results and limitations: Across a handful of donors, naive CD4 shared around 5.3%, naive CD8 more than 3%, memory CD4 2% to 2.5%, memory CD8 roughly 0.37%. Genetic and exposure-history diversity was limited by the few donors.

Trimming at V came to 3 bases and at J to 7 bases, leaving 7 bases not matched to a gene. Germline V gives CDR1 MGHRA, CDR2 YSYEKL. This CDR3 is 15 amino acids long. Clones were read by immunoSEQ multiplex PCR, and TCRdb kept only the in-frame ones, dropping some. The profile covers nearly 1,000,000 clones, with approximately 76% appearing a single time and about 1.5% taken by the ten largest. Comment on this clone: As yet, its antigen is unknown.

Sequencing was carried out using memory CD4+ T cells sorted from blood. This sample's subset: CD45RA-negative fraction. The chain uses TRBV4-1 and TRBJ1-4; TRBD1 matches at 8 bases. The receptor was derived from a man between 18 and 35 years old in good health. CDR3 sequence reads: CASSQIGQGSEKLFF. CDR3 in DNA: TGCGCCAGCAGCCAGATCGGACAGGGAAGTGAAAAACTGTTTTTT.